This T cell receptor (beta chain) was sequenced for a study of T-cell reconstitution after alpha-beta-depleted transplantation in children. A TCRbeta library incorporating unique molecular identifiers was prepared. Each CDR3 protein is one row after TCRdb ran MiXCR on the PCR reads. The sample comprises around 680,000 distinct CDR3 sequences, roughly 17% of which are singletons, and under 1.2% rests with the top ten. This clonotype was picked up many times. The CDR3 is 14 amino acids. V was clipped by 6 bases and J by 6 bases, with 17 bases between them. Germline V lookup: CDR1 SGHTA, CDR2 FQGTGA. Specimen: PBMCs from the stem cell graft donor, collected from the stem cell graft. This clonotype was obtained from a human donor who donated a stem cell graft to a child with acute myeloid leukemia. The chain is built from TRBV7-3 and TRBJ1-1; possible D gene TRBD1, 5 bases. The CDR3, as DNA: TGTGCCAGCAGTCGACAACCAGGGATCCCTGAAGCTTTCTTT. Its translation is CASSRQPGIPEAFF.